The subject of this entry is one T cell receptor (beta chain). Many counts were recorded for this clonotype. Its recognized antigen is unknown. No base qualities exist here, and no much larger clone lies one base off it. This sample was taken from a study of neurological immune-mediated disorders (dated by TCRdb to between 2018 and 2021). Regarding the complete study: Using UMI-based sequencing, the study compared peripheral blood TCR-beta repertoires from patients with HTLV-I-associated myelopathy (HAM/TSP), patients with multiple sclerosis, and healthy controls. The cohort comprised approximately 67 subjects: about 14 HAM/TSP patients, some 35 multiple sclerosis patients and about 20 healthy controls. Longitudinal HAM/TSP and healthy donors were sampled at 3 time-points each (about 3-40 month intervals). Longitudinal samples, technical triplicates and paired sorted CD4+ and CD8+ T-cell subsets, alongside PBMC samples, were included among the 106 TCR-beta libraries. The paper's findings and limits, for the study overall: Across subjects, expanded clones never shared an identical CDR3 amino acid sequence, which suggests that the TCR-beta repertoires in every group were private. TCR clonal expansion was highest in HAM/TSP patients and lowest in MS patients, with MS patients falling below even healthy controls.

Interpreted using the paper, the time point label stands for: longitudinal time-point 1 (baseline). Healthy controls were blood bank volunteers in Maryland, USA. Unsorted PBMC libraries were generated from 2 million PBMCs stored in RNAlater at -80 °C until RNA extraction. Peripheral blood underwent Ficoll-Hypaque density gradient centrifugation to isolate PBMCs, which were then cryopreserved in liquid nitrogen. cDNA synthesis used template-switch 5'RACE with a primer carrying a 10-nucleotide random unique molecular identifier tagging each TCR transcript. Over 170 million TCR-beta sequences, covering 15-18 subjects, were produced in each sequencing run. The RNeasy kit was used to extract total RNA. The KAPA Real-time Library Amplification kit was used to amplify TCR-beta VDJ regions with primers targeting the TCR constant region and the 5'RACE anchor. Sample indexes and Illumina adaptors were added in a first PCR, and a second PCR then increased library yield. After Ampure bead purification, the roughly 650 bp TCR product was size-selected on a 2% E-gel SizeSelection system. Library quality was checked on a Bioanalyzer, concentration was measured with Qubit, and libraries were quantified with the Kapa Library Quantification kit before pooling. Paired-end 2 x 150 bp sequencing of the libraries was performed on an Illumina HiSeq 2500. To increase sequence diversity, roughly 24-32% phiX was spiked into each library pool. The authors' analysis ran thus. The quality-filtered reads were processed with the UMI-based MiGEC pipeline, whose error correction step removed more than 80% of the raw TCR sequences. IMGT germline references were used for aligning VDJ genes, and each clonotype was defined as a unique CDR3 amino acid sequence together with its V-J genes. VDJtools evaluated clonal expansion, Shannon diversity and CDR3 relatedness (CalcPairwiseDistances, ClusterSamples); CLCbio workbench built phylogenetic trees. A clone was classed as expanded if it had 8 or more unique UMIs, a cutoff based on coefficient-of-variation modelling across technical triplicates. The public reads were reprocessed in TCRdb via fastp at Q25 and MiXCR, keeping in-frame beta chains. Rows with a matching CDR3 protein are joined into one entry that keeps the most common DNA and genes. TCRdb, rather than the study authors, made the V and J calls. The sample table lists about 50,000 distinct CDR3 sequences, about 9.1% of them with a count of one. 1.6% of the sample goes to the ten largest clones.

The trim is 5 bases for V and 2 bases for J, with a gap of 13 bases between the germline ends. Including cysteine and phenylalanine, the CDR3 has 14 amino acids. Only the CDR3 portion is preserved as DNA: 42 bases, with reading frame beginning at the first base. CDR1 and CDR2, per the germline V gene (reference sequence), are MNHEY and SMNVEV. The sequenced material came from PBMCs. This sequence originates from a middle-aged woman in good health. The V and J segments used are TRBV27 and TRBJ2-7; the D gene identity is not certain. The CDR3 in this case is CASSPSEDPYEQYF. The bases read TGTGCCAGCAGTCCTTCCGAGGATCCCTACGAGCAGTACTTC.